The 10 T cell receptor beta chains below come from one sample, sequenced in a study of OX40 agonist ivuxolimab in advanced cancers. Library construction relied on the immunoSEQ multiplex PCR assay. The table was pulled from immuneACCESS by TCRdb, which kept in-frame rearrangements only. Such tables lose some clones; where checked, under half of the loss comes from unresolved V genes, and the rest has no known cause. This sample comprises 65,000 to 85,000 clones, over 80% of them detected only once. Clones ranked in the top ten supply 1.5% to 2% of the sample. The sample was CD4+ or CD8+ T cells sorted from blood, taken in a trial of the OX40 agonist ivuxolimab. Receptors were obtained from an adult with an advanced solid tumor such as melanoma, head and neck, liver or kidney cancer.

As DNA, the CDR3 is TGTGCCGCTTCAACAGGGTCCAAAAACATTCAGTACTTC. Its translation: CAASTGSKNIQYF. The chain carries TRBV10-3 and TRBJ2-4, with D perhaps TRBD1 (6 bases). Germline lookup yields CDR1 ENHRY and CDR2 SYGVKD. V was cut by 11 bases and J by 2 bases, with 13 bases left in between. CDR3 length: 13 residues.

CDR3 sequence (DNA): TGTGCCAGCAGCTTTGGGTGGGGCGCCCAAGATACGCAGTATTTT. Protein sequence: CASSFGWGAQDTQYF. V is TRBV11-1 and J is TRBJ2-3; TRBD1 is a possible D gene (5 bases). The CDR3 runs to 15 residues. Deletions cut 3 bases from V and 5 bases from J, with 15 bases between. Germline V gives CDR1 SGHAT, CDR2 FQDESV (reference sequence).

This chain joins TRBV5-4 and TRBJ2-7; 11 nucleotides match TRBD2. The J segment lost 3 bases and the V segment lost 9 bases, leaving 5 bases of the junction unmatched. CDR3 length: 13 residues. Per the germline V gene, CDR1 is SGHNT and CDR2 is YYREEE (reference sequence). For the CDR3, the DNA is TGTGCCATCCCGGGACTAGCGGACTACGAGCAGTACTTC. It yields the protein CAIPGLADYEQYF.

The V call is TRBV19, the J call TRBJ1-2, with TRBD1 as a possible D gene (5 bases). Between the trimmed V and J ends, which lost 6 bases and 2 bases, there was a span of 13 bases. This CDR3 comprises 14 residues. Germline V lookup: CDR1 LNHDA, CDR2 SQIVND (reference sequence). The CDR3 sequence: CASRSGLRNYGYTF. The CDR3 DNA is TGTGCCAGTAGGTCGGGACTTCGGAACTATGGCTACACCTTC.

This chain uses TRBV7-9 with TRBJ2-5, with no clear D. V was pared by 0 bases and J by 4 bases, with 3 bases between. Looked up from germline, CDR1 is SEHNR and CDR2 is FQNEAQ (reference sequence). This CDR3 spans 12 amino acids. The CDR3 coding sequence is TGTGCCAGCAGCTTAGCAGGAGAGACCCAGTACTTC. It specifies CASSLAGETQYF.

This clone showed up just once. The chain carries TRBV6-1 and TRBJ2-2; D is uncertain. Germline lookup yields CDR1 MNHNS and CDR2 SASEGT. The CDR3 consists of 16 residues. Trimming took 2 bases from V and 1 from J, leaving 11 bases between them. Here the CDR3 DNA reads TGTGCCAGCAGTGAAAGAGGCGGATGGAACACCGGGGAGCTGTTTTTT. Translated: CASSERGGWNTGELFF.

CDR3 sequence: CASSTLAGRYEQYF. The DNA of the CDR3 is TGTGCCAGTAGTACACTAGCGGGGAGGTACGAGCAGTACTTC. This chain joins TRBV19 and TRBJ2-7; the match to TRBD2 covers 10 bases. There are 14 residues in the CDR3. CDR1 is LNHDA, CDR2 SQIVND, per germline (reference sequence). V lost 4 bases, J lost 4 bases, and 4 bases stayed unmatched. Using reference TRBV19 and TRBJ2-7 for the parts outside the CDR3, the full variable domain is DGGITQSPKYLFRKEGQNVTLSCEQNLNHDAMYWYRQDPGQGLRLIYYSQIVNDFQKGDIAEGYSVSREKKESFPLTVTSAQKNPTAFYLCASSTLAGRYEQYFGPGTRLTVT.

This chain joins TRBV28 and TRBJ2-7; 7 bases fit TRBD2. The CDR3 spans 15 residues. With 6 bases clipped from V and 2 bases from J, the junction kept 10 bases outside the gene matches. CDR1 is MDHEN and CDR2 is SYDVKM in the germline V gene. Written as DNA, the CDR3 is TGTGCCAGCAGGGCTTTAGCGGGTACTCCCTACGAGCAGTACTTC. Its translation: CASRALAGTPYEQYF.

The chain joins TRBV2 to TRBJ1-5; no firm D call. The germline gives CDR1 SNHLY, CDR2 FYNNEI. V shed 0 bases and J shed 5 bases, with 11 bases lying between them. The CDR3 totals 15 residues. The chain's CDR3 is CASSEAGIRDQPQHF. CDR3 coding DNA: TGTGCCAGCAGTGAAGCAGGGATAAGGGATCAGCCCCAGCATTTT.

The chain couples TRBV5-1 to TRBJ1-5; D is possibly TRBD1 (6 bases). CDR1 and CDR2 from the germline V gene are SGHRS and YFSETQ. The CDR3 totals 14 residues. Trimming left V 2 bases short and J 6 bases short, with 12 bases between. CDR3 in DNA: TGCGCCAGCAGCTTCGGGGGGGCGAGTCAGCCCCAGCATTTT. Translated, it gives CASSFGGASQPQHF.